This T cell receptor beta chain was found in a study of beta chain features in type 1 diabetes. Every bit of the isolated RNA underwent reverse transcription, so sequencing read expressed TCRB transcripts. Measured with immunoSEQ multiplex PCR; TCRdb has only the in-frame clones, and not every one. The sample consists of 200,000 to 250,000 clones, about 9.3% of them appearing once. Study-wide results and caveats: TCRB CDR3s from Type 1 diabetes patients were moderately but significantly shorter in all four CD4+ subsets.

This clone has just a few counts. Its antigen is as yet unknown. The receptor comes from a woman aged 18 to 35 in good health. The material sequenced was naive CD4+ T cells from blood.

The CDR3: CAWKVSQGSYEQYF. In DNA form, the CDR3 reads TGTGCCTGGAAGGTGAGCCAGGGCTCCTACGAGCAGTACTTC. V and J are TRBV30 and TRBJ2-7; tentative D call: TRBD1 (5 bases). Germline lookup yields CDR1 GTSNPN and CDR2 SVGIG (reference sequence). The ends were cut back, 4 bases at V and 0 bases at J, with 13 bases in the middle. The CDR3 is made up of 14 amino acids. The full variable domain, completed using reference TRBV30 and TRBJ2-7, is SQTIHQWPATLVQPVGSPLSLECTVEGTSNPNLYWYRQAAGRGLQLLFYSVGIGQISSEVPQNLSASRPQDRQFILSSKKLLLSDSGFYLCAWKVSQGSYEQYFGPGTRLTVT.